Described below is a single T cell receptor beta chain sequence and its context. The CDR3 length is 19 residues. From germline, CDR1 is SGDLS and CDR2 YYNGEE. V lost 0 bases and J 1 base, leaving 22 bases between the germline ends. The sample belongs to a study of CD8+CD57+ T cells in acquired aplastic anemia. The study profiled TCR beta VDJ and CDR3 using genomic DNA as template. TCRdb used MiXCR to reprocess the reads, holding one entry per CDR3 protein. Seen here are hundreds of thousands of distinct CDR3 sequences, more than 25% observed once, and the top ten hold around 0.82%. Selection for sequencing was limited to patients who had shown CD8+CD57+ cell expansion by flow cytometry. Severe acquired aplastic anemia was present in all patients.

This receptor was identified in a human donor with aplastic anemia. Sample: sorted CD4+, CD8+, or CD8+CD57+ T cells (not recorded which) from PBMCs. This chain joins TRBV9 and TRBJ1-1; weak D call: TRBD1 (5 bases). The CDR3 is CASSVASVAGPIGNTEAFF. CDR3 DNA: TGTGCCAGCAGCGTAGCGTCCGTTGCAGGGCCTATTGGGAACACTGAAGCTTTCTTT.